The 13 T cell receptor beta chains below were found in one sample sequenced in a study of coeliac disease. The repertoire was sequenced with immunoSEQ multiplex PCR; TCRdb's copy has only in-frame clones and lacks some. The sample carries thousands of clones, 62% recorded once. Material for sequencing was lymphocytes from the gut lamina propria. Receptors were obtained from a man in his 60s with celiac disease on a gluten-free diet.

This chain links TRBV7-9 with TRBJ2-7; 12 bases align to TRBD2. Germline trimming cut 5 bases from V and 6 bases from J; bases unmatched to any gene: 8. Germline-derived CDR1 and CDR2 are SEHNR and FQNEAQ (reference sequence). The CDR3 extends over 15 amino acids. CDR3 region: CASSPLASGGGEQYF. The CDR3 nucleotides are TGTGCCAGCAGCCCCCTGGCTAGCGGGGGGGGCGAGCAGTACTTC.

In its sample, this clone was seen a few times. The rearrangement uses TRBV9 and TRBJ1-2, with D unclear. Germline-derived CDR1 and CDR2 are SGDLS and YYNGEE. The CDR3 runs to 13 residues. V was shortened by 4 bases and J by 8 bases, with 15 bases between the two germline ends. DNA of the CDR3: TGTGCCAGCAGCTACCCCGGCAGCGAAGGCTACACCTTC. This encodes CASSYPGSEGYTF. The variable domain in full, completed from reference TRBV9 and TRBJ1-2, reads DSGVTQTPKHLITATGQRVTLRCSPRSGDLSVYWYQQSLDQGLQFLIQYYNGEERAKGNILERFSAQQFPDLHSELNLSSLELGDSALYFCASSYPGSEGYTFGSGTRLTVV.

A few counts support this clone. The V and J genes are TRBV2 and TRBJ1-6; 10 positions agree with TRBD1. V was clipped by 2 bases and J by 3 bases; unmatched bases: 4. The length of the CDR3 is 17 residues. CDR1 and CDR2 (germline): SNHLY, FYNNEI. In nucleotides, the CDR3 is TGTGCCAGCAGTGAAAGGAGGACAGGGGGCTATAATTCACCCCTCCACTTT. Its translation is CASSERRTGGYNSPLHF.

The chain's CDR3 is CASSLQAGDHTGELFF. In DNA, the CDR3 is TGTGCCAGCAGCTTACAAGCGGGGGACCACACCGGGGAGCTGTTTTTT. The chain joins TRBV13 to TRBJ2-2, with 8 bases aligning to TRBD2. Germline assignment: CDR1 PRHDT and CDR2 FYEKMQ (reference sequence). The CDR3 totals 16 residues. J was trimmed by 3 bases and V by 2 bases; bases with no gene match: 5.

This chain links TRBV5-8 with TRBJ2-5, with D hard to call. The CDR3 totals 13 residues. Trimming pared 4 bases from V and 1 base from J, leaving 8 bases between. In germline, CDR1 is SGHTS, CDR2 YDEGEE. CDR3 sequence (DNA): TGTGCCAGCAGCCCCCCCGGCCAAGAGACCCAGTACTTC. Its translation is CASSPPGQETQYF.

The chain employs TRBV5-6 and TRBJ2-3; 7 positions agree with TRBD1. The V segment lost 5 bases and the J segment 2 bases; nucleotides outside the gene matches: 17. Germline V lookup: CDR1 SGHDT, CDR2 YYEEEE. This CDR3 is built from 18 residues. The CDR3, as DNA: TGTGCCAGCAGGCCAACAGGGGTGGCGGGCTGGGACACAGATACGCAGTATTTT. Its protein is CASRPTGVAGWDTDTQYF.

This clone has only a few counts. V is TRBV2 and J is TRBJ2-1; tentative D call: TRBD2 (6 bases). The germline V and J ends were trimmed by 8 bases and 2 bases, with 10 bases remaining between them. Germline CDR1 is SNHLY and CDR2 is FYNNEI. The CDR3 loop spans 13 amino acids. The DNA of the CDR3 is TGTGCCAGCCTAGCGAACGCCTACAATGAGCAGTTCTTC. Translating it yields CASLANAYNEQFF.

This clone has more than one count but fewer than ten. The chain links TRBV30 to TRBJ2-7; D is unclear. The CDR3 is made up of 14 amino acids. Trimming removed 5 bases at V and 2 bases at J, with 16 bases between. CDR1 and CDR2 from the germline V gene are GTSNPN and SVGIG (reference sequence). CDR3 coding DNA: TGTGCCTGGCAACAGCTGGCCCGGACCTACGAGCAGTACTTC. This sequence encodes CAWQQLARTYEQYF.

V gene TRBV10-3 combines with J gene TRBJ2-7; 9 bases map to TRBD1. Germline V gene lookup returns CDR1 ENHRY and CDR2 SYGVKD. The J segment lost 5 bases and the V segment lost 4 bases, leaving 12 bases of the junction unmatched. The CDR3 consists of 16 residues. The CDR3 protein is CAISGFPGTGRDEQYF. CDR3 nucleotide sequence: TGTGCCATCAGTGGCTTCCCCGGGACAGGGCGCGACGAGCAGTACTTC.

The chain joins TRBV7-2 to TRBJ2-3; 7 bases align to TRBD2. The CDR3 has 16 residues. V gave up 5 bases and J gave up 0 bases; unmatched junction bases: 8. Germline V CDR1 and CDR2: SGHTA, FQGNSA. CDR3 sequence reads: CASSPASGQSTDTQYF. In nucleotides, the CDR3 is TGTGCCAGCAGCCCCGCTAGCGGCCAAAGCACAGATACGCAGTATTTT.

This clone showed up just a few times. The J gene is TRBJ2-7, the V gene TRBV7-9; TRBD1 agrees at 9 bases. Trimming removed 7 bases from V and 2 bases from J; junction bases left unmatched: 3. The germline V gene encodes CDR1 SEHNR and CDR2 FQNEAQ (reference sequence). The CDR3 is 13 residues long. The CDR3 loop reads CASTGTGTYEQYF. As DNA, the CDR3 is TGTGCCAGCACCGGGACAGGGACCTACGAGCAGTACTTC.

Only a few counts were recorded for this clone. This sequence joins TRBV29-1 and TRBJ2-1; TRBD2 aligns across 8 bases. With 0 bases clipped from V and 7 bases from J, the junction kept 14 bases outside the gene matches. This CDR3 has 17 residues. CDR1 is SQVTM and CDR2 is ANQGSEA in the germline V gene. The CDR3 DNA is TGCAGCGTTGAAGATCGTTTCGGTCGGGGGGGGGTTAATGAGCAGTTCTTC. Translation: CSVEDRFGRGGVNEQFF.

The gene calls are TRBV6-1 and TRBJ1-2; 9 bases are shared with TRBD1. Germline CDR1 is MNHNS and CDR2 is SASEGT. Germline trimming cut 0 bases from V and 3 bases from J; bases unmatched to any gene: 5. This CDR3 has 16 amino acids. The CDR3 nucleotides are TGTGCCAGCAGTGAAGCTGTGACAGGGGGACACTATGGCTACACCTTC. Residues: CASSEAVTGGHYGYTF.